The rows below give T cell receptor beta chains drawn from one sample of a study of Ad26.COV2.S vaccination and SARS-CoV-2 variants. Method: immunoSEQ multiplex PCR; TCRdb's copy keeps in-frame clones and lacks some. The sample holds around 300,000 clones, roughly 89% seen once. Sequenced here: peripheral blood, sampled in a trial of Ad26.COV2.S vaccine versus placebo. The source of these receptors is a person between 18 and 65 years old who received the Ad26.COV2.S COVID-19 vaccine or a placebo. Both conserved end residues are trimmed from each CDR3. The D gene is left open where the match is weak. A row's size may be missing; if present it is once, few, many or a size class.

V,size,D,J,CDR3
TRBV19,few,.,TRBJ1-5,ASSRRDGNQPQH
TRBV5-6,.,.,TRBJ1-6,ASRRTLRNSPLH
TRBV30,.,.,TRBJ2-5,AWSAGYQETQY
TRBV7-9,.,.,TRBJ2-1,ASSLVIGHSYNEQF
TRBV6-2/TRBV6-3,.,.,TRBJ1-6,ASSYSNLRSLWSPLH
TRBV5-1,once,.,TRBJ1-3,ASSLVGNSGNTIY
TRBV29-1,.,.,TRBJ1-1,SVGPGAAEAF
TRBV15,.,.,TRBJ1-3,ATSRVGLSSGNTIY
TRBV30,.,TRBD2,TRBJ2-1,AWSRTSGPNEQF
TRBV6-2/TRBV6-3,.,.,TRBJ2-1,ASSYEGYNEQF
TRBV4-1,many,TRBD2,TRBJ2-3,ASSLTGTSGTDTQY
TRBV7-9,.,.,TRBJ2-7,ASSLASEGRYEQY
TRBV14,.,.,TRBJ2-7,ASSQGDRQGFVYEQY
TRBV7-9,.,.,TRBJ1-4,ASSDGPNEKLF
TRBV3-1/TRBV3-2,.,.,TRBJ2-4,ASSQDLGFKNIQY
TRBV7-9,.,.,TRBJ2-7,ASSLTGLPYEQY
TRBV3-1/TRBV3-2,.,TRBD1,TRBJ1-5,ASSQGQGAGQPQH
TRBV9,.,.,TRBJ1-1,ASSVDVRETEAF
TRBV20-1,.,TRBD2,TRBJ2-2,SASDRLAGVTGELF
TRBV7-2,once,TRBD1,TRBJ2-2,ASTWDRAITGELF
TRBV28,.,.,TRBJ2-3,ASSLPGRATDTQY
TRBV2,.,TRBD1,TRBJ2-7,ASRDRVGTYEQY
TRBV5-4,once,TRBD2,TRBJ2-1,ASSRTTSGASNEQF
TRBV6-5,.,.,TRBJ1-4,ASTEVGDWDEKLF